This entry describes one T cell receptor beta chain. In germline, CDR1 is LNHDA, CDR2 SQIVND (reference sequence). V was clipped by 4 bases and J by 0 bases, with 28 bases between them. The CDR3 is 21 residues long. This sample is part of a study of control samples from healthy donors and cancer patients. The table came from immunoSEQ multiplex PCR; TCRdb's copy has only in-frame clones and leaves some out. Here the sample spans 110,000 to 150,000 clones, 80% to 95% being singletons. The chain employs TRBV19 and TRBJ2-4; tentatively, D is TRBD2 (6 bases). This receptor was identified in a young man in good health. The material sequenced was blood. The CDR3 sequence: CASSKSEKTLARILAKNIQYF. In nucleotides, the CDR3 is TGTGCCAGTAGTAAATCGGAAAAAACCCTAGCGAGAATTCTAGCCAAAAACATTCAGTACTTC.